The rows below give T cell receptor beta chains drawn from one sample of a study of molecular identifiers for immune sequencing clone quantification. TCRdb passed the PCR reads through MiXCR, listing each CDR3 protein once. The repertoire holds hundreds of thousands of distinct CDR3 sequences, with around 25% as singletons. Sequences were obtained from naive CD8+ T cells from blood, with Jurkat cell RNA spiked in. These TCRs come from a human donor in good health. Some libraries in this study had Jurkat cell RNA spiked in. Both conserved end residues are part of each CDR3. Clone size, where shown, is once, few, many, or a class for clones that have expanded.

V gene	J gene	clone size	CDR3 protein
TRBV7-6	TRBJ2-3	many	CASSWTAERTDTQYF
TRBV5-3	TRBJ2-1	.	CASSFPGQVSNEQSF
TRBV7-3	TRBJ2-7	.	CASSLMEATDSYEQYF
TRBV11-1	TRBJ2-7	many	CASSLRQGQYEQYF
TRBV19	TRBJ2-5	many	CASSWRVGETQYF
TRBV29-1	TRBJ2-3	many	CSPTLAGGGDTQYF
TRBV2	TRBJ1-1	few	CASSEWVAGNTEAFF
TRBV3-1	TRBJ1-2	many	CASSPILDVKSYGYTF
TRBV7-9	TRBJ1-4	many	CASSLLPSTGSNEKLFF
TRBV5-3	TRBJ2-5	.	CASSQELQETQCF
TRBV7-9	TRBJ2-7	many	CASSLGMGPEQYF
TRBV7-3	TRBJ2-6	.	CASSDPPSSGANVLTF
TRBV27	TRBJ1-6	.	CASRTFRQGHSPLHF
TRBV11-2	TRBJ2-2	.	CASSIPGQGEVGELFF
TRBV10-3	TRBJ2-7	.	CAISESSLPPYEQYF
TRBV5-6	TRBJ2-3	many	CASSPPGAATDTQYF
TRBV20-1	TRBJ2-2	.	CSARAATPGELFF
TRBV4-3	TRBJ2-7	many	CASSHSPGLADPYEQYF
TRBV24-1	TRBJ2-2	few	CATSDWDTGELFF
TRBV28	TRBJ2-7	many	CASRRTSGSYEQYF
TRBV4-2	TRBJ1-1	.	CARSQDWQSHMPTEAFF
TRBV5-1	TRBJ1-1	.	CASSPPVGMTNTEAFF
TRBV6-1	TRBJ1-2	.	CASTEGHPSFVYGYTF